This T cell receptor (beta chain) was captured in a study of blood T cell repertoires in COVID-19. In the study overall: Samples came from the United States, Italy and Spain, spanning acute and convalescent COVID-19.

In the original processing: Quantification of nucleated cells was approximated via reference gene primer amplification. Method: immunoSEQ multiplex PCR; TCRdb's copy keeps in-frame clones and lacks some. Clonal size and the V and J genes are those of that table, whereas D and trimming came from the DNA. The sample yields 85,000 to 130,000 clones, about four fifths seen once. The material sequenced was peripheral blood. This receptor was taken from a woman in her fifties or sixties with acute or convalescent COVID-19.

In DNA form, the CDR3 reads TGTGCCAGCAGCTTGACGACAGGGGTAACCGGTCCACCCCTCCACTTT. This codes for CASSLTTGVTGPPLHF. The chain recombines TRBV11-2 with TRBJ1-6; the match to TRBD1 covers 8 bases. The CDR3 contains 16 residues. J lost 11 bases, V lost 3 bases, and 12 bases had no gene match. Germline V lookup: CDR1 SGHAT, CDR2 FQNNGV.